This T cell receptor (beta chain) is from a study of T cell responses to AZD1222 COVID-19 vaccine listed by TCRdb under 2021. Looking at the study overall: AZD1222 recipients given second doses at about 4 weeks or at about 12 weeks were pooled, since spike-specific TCR depth and breadth were not found to differ between the two schedules. TCR sequencing was performed for over 230 trial participants, of whom around 210 were given two doses of AZD1222 and around 25 were given two doses of MenACWY control vaccine. Trial participants were enrolled into age subgroups of 18-55, 56-69 and 70-plus years, which contained approximately 150, 28 and 58 TCR-sequenced participants, respectively. The full study reports these points: Participants were mostly white British, with more females than males. The authors suggested clonal diversity may have been underestimated. The whole spike protein was spanned by vaccine-associated CD4 TCRs, and dominant responses were seen in regions 160-218 and 743-854. Because no day 14 peak-response samples were available, the repertoires could be characterized only after the peak T cell response. After two AZD1222 doses, spike-specific TCR breadth and depth were significantly higher than at day 0 and than in MenACWY recipients. Reportedly, close to half of the unique spike-specific TCRs recognized epitopes lying outside the regions that are mutated in the B.1.351 and B.1.1.7 variants. The 56-69-year group was small, and its depth increase did not reach significance, likely because of low power. Conclusions about previously exposed vaccinees are limited, since just six or seven AZD1222 recipients were seropositive for SARS-CoV-2 at baseline.

V drops 2 bases and J drops 0 bases, leaving 8 bases in between. For CDR1 and CDR2, the germline V gene lists SGHRS and YFSETQ. From its cysteine to its phenylalanine, the CDR3 spans 14 amino acids. The kept DNA is CDR3 alone, 42 bases in frame from the first base. The count of this clone is one. It lacks a known antigen. Per-base qualities were not stored, and no clone one base away is much larger. The sample's time point label, in plain terms: baseline before first vaccination. Vaccinee samples came from UK trials COV001 and COV002, including a single-blind randomized controlled phase 2/3 trial of AZD1222 (ChAdOx1 nCoV-19) in healthy adults. For TCRbeta chain sequencing, PBMC samples were collected from trial participants at day 0 and at day 28 after the second dose. The CDR3 regions of human TCRbeta chains were analyzed by immunosequencing. For the original study's pipeline: Repertoire TCRs were checked for matches against a reference library of SARS-CoV-2-specific TCRs that had been generated using the MIRA antigen-specificity platform. Breadth meant the fraction of unique TCRs that were SARS-CoV-2-associated, whereas depth meant the fraction of total T cells that were SARS-CoV-2-associated. Using the MIRA data, each spike-specific TCR was assigned both to the spike region to which the TCR was reactive and to a CD4 or CD8 class. Log10-transformed breadth and depth values were compared by one-way ANOVA with Sidak's multiple comparisons tests. The source is immuneACCESS, and TCRdb retained only in-frame sequences with V and J called. Part of the clones is not carried over; for the studies checked, unresolved V genes explain less than half of this, and the remainder is unexplained. V and J calls plus clone size are reproduced from that table; the DNA served to infer D and trimming. This sample has roughly 120,000 clones in its table, and 80% to 90% of those were observed once. The ten largest clones add up to approximately 10% of the sample.

The chain couples TRBV5-1 to TRBJ1-1; no D gene can be assigned with confidence. Sequenced here: peripheral blood, sampled on day 0 of AZD1222 vaccination. This clonotype was sampled from an adult in good health. The nucleotides read TGCGCCAGCAGCTTCGGGAGGATGAACACTGAAGCTTTCTTT. This yields the protein CASSFGRMNTEAFF.